Below, one T cell receptor beta chain is given with its context. Its antigen is undetermined. With V trimmed by 8 bases and J by 9 bases, 9 bases remained unmatched. There are 15 residues in the CDR3. Germline CDR1 SGDLS, CDR2 YYNGEE. Extracted from the samples, RNA was reverse transcribed into cDNA to serve as the sequencing template. Sequencing was performed with immunoSEQ multiplex PCR; in TCRdb, only in-frame clones are kept and a portion is missing. Of 100,000 to 120,000 clones in the sample, around 59% are singletons; the top ten hold roughly 20%. The data are from a study of CD8+ T cells in alopecia areata. Study-wide results and caveats: For lesional scalp, especially alopecia totalis/universalis, clonality was higher than in normal scalp.

The chain is built from TRBV9 and TRBJ2-1; 15 positions match TRBD2. The sequence was collected from a human donor in good health. Source material: CD8+ T cells sorted from blood. The CDR3 DNA follows: TGTGCCAGTGGGACTAGCGGGGGGCCGGCAGGTGAGCAGTTCTTC. This encodes CASGTSGGPAGEQFF.